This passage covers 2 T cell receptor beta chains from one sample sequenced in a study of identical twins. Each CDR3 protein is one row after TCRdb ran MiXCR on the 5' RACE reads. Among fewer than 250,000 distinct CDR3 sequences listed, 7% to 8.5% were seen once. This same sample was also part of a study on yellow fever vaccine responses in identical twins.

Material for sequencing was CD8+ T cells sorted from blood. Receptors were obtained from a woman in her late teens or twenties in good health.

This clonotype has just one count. CDR3 bases: TGTGCCAGCAGGCCCGGACAGGTCGCGAACACCGGGGAGCTGTTTTTT. The encoded protein is CASRPGQVANTGELFF. The chain is built from TRBV2 and TRBJ2-2, with TRBD1 matching over 7 bases. The V segment lost 6 bases and the J segment 0 bases; nucleotides outside the gene matches: 7. Germline V lookup: CDR1 SNHLY, CDR2 FYNNEI. The CDR3 has 16 amino acids.

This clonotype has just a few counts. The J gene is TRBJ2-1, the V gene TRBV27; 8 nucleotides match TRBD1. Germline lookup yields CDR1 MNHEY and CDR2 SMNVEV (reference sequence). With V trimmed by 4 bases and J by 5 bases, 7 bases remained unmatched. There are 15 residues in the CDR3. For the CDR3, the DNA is TGTGCCAGCAGTTCGACAGGGGCTACCCACAATGAGCAGTTCTTC. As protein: CASSSTGATHNEQFF.